These 30 T cell receptor beta chains came from one sample sequenced in a study of post-analysis software for immune sequencing data. Their target antigens are unknown. Unique-molecular-identifier-tagged TCR beta cDNA libraries were used. Via MiXCR, TCRdb re-called the PCR reads, giving one row per CDR3 protein. The table records a few hundred thousand distinct CDR3 sequences, under 55% of them present only once. Overall study results and limits: TRBV5-6, TRBV5-1 and TRBV20-1 were among roughly five TRBV segments more frequent in patients than controls.

The sequencing input was blood. The receptors shown here come from a girl aged 5-17 years with multiple sclerosis.

The rearrangement uses TRBV28 and TRBJ2-7, with a tentative D call TRBD1 (5 bases). CDR3 length equals 14 residues. Germline V gene sequence: CDR1 MDHEN, CDR2 SYDVKM. V shed 4 bases and J shed 3 bases, with 13 bases lying between them. This chain's CDR3 is CASSSLTANYEQYF. The DNA for the CDR3 is TGTGCCAGCAGTTCACTGACAGCCAACTACGAGCAGTACTTC.

The rearrangement uses TRBV12-3 or TRBV12-4 and TRBJ1-1; D may be TRBD1 (5 bases). The CDR3 is 14 residues long. Trimming shortened V by 4 bases and J by 0 bases, and 9 bases separated the two germline ends. CDR3 sequence (DNA): TGTGCCAGCAGTTACGGGACTGTGAACACTGAAGCTTTCTTT. Amino acids: CASSYGTVNTEAFF.

This clonotype was picked up many times. The gene calls are TRBV29-1 and TRBJ2-7; 8 bases are shared with TRBD2. The CDR3 is 11 residues long. The germline V gene encodes CDR1 SQVTM and CDR2 ANQGSEA. In nucleotides, the CDR3 is TGCGTCGGGAGGGTGGGGTACGAGCAGTACTTC. Translation: CVGRVGYEQYF.

The sample holds one count of this clonotype. The rearrangement uses TRBV5-1 and TRBJ2-5; 9 bases align to TRBD1. The DNA end lines up better with TRBJ2-7; the J call may be wrong. Looked up from germline, CDR1 is SGHRS and CDR2 is YFSETQ. The CDR3 is made up of 15 amino acids. This CDR3 reads CASSGGDRATYEQYF. In nucleotides, the CDR3 is TGCGCCAGCAGCGGAGGGGACAGGGCCACCTACGAGCAGTACTTC.

The DNA of the CDR3 is TGTGCCAGCAGTGCCAGCGGGAGGGCCTCAGATACGCAGTATTTT. It codes for CASSASGRASDTQYF. The genes are TRBV28 and TRBJ2-3; TRBD2 matches at 10 bases. CDR3 length: 15 amino acids. Germline assignment: CDR1 MDHEN and CDR2 SYDVKM. Trimming took 5 bases from V and 4 from J; bases not matched to a gene: 6.

V gene TRBV20-1 combines with J gene TRBJ1-5; TRBD1 is a possible D gene (5 bases). V lost 3 bases and J lost 2, with 11 bases in between. The length of the CDR3 is 14 residues. Germline assignment: CDR1 DFQATT and CDR2 SNEGSKA (reference sequence). The CDR3 nucleotides are TGCAGTGCTAGGCGGGACGAGGGCAATCAGCCCCAGCATTTT. Residues: CSARRDEGNQPQHF.

The rearrangement uses TRBV4-1 and TRBJ2-3, with 11 nucleotides matching TRBD2. This CDR3 contains 18 residues. Germline lookup yields CDR1 MGHRA and CDR2 YSYEKL. V lost 3 bases and J lost 3; bases outside the gene matches: 11. The CDR3 loop is CASSQGLIAGGETDTQYF. The CDR3 DNA reads TGCGCCAGCAGCCAGGGTCTTATAGCGGGAGGGGAAACAGATACGCAGTATTTT.

This clonotype has a handful of counts. The chain carries TRBV5-5 and TRBJ2-7; weak D call: TRBD2 (5 bases). Germline assignment: CDR1 SGHKS and CDR2 YYEKEE (reference sequence). The CDR3 has 13 residues. Trimming shortened V by 4 bases and J by 1 base, and 9 bases separated the two germline ends. The CDR3 is CASSTGFSYEQYF. CDR3 nucleotides: TGTGCCAGCAGCACGGGATTTTCCTACGAGCAGTACTTC.

The chain couples TRBV11-2 to TRBJ1-2; D gene unclear. Looked up from germline, CDR1 is SGHAT and CDR2 is FQNNGV. The CDR3 has 15 amino acids. Trimming took 5 bases from V and 1 from J, leaving 14 bases between them. For the CDR3, the DNA is TGTGCCAGCAGCCCCCTGGACCACTTTAACTATGGCTACACCTTC. Protein: CASSPLDHFNYGYTF.

V usage is TRBV4-1 and J usage is TRBJ2-7; 9 bases agree with TRBD1. J was trimmed by 5 bases and V by 4 bases; bases with no gene match: 18. The germline CDR1 and CDR2 sequences are MGHRA and YSYEKL. CDR3 length: 18 residues. The CDR3 is CASSPQTLTGGFGDEQYF. The CDR3 nucleotides are TGCGCCAGCAGCCCCCAGACCCTGACAGGGGGATTCGGGGACGAGCAGTACTTC.

The CDR3 DNA reads TGCGCCAGCAGCTTGACACAGGGGAGGGGGCCAGATACGCAGTATTTT. It translates to CASSLTQGRGPDTQYF. The V call is TRBV5-1, the J call TRBJ2-3; D could derive from TRBD1 or TRBD2 (7 bases each). The CDR3 sequence is 16 residues long. V lost 1 base to trimming and J lost 4 bases, with 16 bases between them. CDR1 is SGHRS, CDR2 YFSETQ, per germline.

This clonotype was counted only a few times. This chain joins TRBV7-9 and TRBJ2-5; D unclear. V was cut by 5 bases and J by 1 base, with 14 bases left in between. The CDR3 has 15 residues. Germline loops: CDR1 SEHNR, CDR2 FQNEAQ (reference sequence). CDR3 residues: CASSPMGGFQETQYF. The CDR3 DNA is TGTGCCAGCAGCCCGATGGGCGGATTCCAAGAGACCCAGTACTTC.

V is TRBV4-1 and J is TRBJ1-2; 12 bases fit TRBD1. Germline CDR1 reads MGHRA; CDR2 reads YSYEKL. Losses at the gene ends were 4 bases for V and 4 bases for J; bases not matched to a gene: 7. CDR3 size: 16 residues. The CDR3 reads CASSPLPGQGAYGYTF. Written as DNA, the CDR3 is TGCGCCAGCAGCCCATTACCGGGACAGGGGGCCTATGGCTACACCTTC.

This sequence joins TRBV12-3 or TRBV12-4 and TRBJ1-2; 7 bases are shared with TRBD1. The CDR3 has 14 amino acids. V dropped 6 bases and J dropped 6; count of bases not matched to a gene: 10. As DNA, the CDR3 is TGTGCCAGCAGCGTTACAGGGGCGATAGATGGCTACACCTTC. This sequence encodes CASSVTGAIDGYTF.

This clonotype was detected a few times. The chain joins TRBV4-1 to TRBJ1-1; D might be TRBD1 (5 bases). The CDR3 covers 15 residues. Trimming removed 0 bases from V and 5 bases from J, with 13 bases in between. Germline assignment: CDR1 MGHRA and CDR2 YSYEKL. The CDR3 DNA follows: TGCGCCAGCAGCCAAGATTTGAGTGGGGGGACTGAAGCTTTCTTT. Encoded protein: CASSQDLSGGTEAFF.

This clonotype was observed a handful of times. The rearrangement uses TRBV28 and TRBJ2-7; 10 nucleotides line up with TRBD1. With 7 bases clipped from V and 3 bases from J, the junction kept 6 bases outside the gene matches. The germline CDR1 and CDR2 sequences are MDHEN and SYDVKM. This CDR3 has 14 residues. The CDR3 is CASTLTGGIYEQYF. The CDR3 DNA reads as TGTGCCAGCACCCTGACAGGGGGCATCTACGAGCAGTACTTC.

This clonotype has just a few counts. The chain is built from TRBV5-1 and TRBJ2-6; tentatively, D is TRBD1 (6 bases). This CDR3 region has 16 residues. V was pared by 2 bases and J by 2 bases, with 11 bases between. Per germline, CDR1 SGHRS and CDR2 YFSETQ. The CDR3 nucleotides read TGCGCCAGCAGCTTAATAACAGGGACTGGGGCCAACGTCCTGACTTTC. Protein sequence: CASSLITGTGANVLTF. The full variable domain, in which reference TRBV5-1 and TRBJ2-6 provide the parts outside the CDR3, is KAGVTQTPRYLIKTRGQQVTLSCSPISGHRSVSWYQQTPGQGLQFLFEYFSETQRNKGNFPGRFSGRQFSNSRSEMNVSTLELGDSALYLCASSLITGTGANVLTFGAGSRLTVL.

This clonotype was seen a few times. The rearrangement uses TRBV28 and TRBJ1-6, with D possibly matching TRBD1 (5 bases). V shed 6 bases and J shed 8 bases, with 17 bases lying between them. Germline CDR1 MDHEN, CDR2 SYDVKM. CDR3 size: 15 residues. The CDR3 bases are TGTGCCAGCAGCCTTGGGGCTTCAAATTATTCACCCCTCCACTTT. Its protein product is CASSLGASNYSPLHF.

This clonotype was recorded a few times. In DNA form, the CDR3 reads TGTGCCAGCAGTGATAGACAGCAATTGAACACTGAAGCTTTCTTT. Translated: CASSDRQQLNTEAFF. The chain couples TRBV25-1 to TRBJ1-1, with a possible D match to TRBD1 (5 bases). Germline CDR1 is MGHDK and CDR2 is SYGVNS. Trimming took off 3 bases at V and 0 bases at J, with 11 bases between the two ends. CDR3 length: 15 residues.

The V call is TRBV7-2, the J call TRBJ2-7; tentative D call: TRBD2 (6 bases). The germline CDR1 and CDR2 sequences are SGHTA and FQGNSA. V lost 3 bases and J 2 bases, leaving 11 bases between the germline ends. The CDR3 contains 14 residues. The CDR3 bases are TGTGCCAGCAGCTTCTTCCCGGGGGCCTACGAGCAGTACTTC. As protein: CASSFFPGAYEQYF.

The chain joins TRBV20-1 to TRBJ2-5; 7 nucleotides align to TRBD1. The J call is doubtful: the DNA matches TRBJ2-1 better. Germline V gene sequence: CDR1 DFQATT, CDR2 SNEGSKA (reference sequence). The CDR3 extends over 16 amino acids. Here the CDR3 DNA reads TGCAGTGCCGCCGGACCAACGACAGGGCTGCAAGAGACCCAGTTCTTC. This sequence encodes CSAAGPTTGLQETQFF.

This sequence joins TRBV15 and TRBJ2-7, with D tentatively TRBD2 (5 bases). Germline CDR1 is LNHNV and CDR2 is YYDKDF (reference sequence). The V end was cut by 0 bases, the J end by 3 bases, with 9 bases between. The CDR3 extends over 14 amino acids. This chain's CDR3 is CATSRDRRLYEQYF. As DNA, the CDR3 is TGTGCCACCAGCAGAGATCGGAGGCTCTACGAGCAGTACTTC.

The rearrangement uses TRBV3-1 and TRBJ2-1; 9 bases are shared with TRBD2. CDR1 and CDR2 from the germline V gene are LGHDT and YNNKEL (reference sequence). J gave up 4 bases and V 1 base, and 5 bases lay outside the gene matches. The CDR3 sequence is 16 residues long. CDR3: CASSQVSSGIYNEQFF. The CDR3 DNA sequence: TGTGCCAGCAGCCAAGTTTCTAGCGGGATATACAATGAGCAGTTCTTC.

The chain recombines TRBV29-1 with TRBJ2-7; tentatively, D is TRBD2 (5 bases). Trimming pared 7 bases from V and 4 bases from J, leaving 14 bases between. This CDR3 has 12 residues. Per the germline V gene, CDR1 is SQVTM and CDR2 is ANQGSEA. This CDR3 is CSASESGYEQYF. CDR3 bases: TGCAGCGCTTCGGAGTCGGGATACGAGCAGTACTTC.

The CDR3 sequence is CASSLIGGALSSYEQYF. The CDR3, as DNA: TGCGCCAGCAGCTTAATTGGGGGGGCCTTGAGCTCCTACGAGCAGTACTTC. V usage is TRBV5-1 and J usage is TRBJ2-7; possibly TRBD2 for D (7 bases). Trimming took off 2 bases at V and 0 bases at J, with 18 bases between the two ends. The CDR3 contains 17 residues. From germline, CDR1 is SGHRS and CDR2 YFSETQ.

This clonotype was found a few times. This chain links TRBV6-6 with TRBJ2-2; TRBD2 is a possible D gene (5 bases). From germline, CDR1 is MNHNY and CDR2 SVGAGI (reference sequence). Trimming stripped 6 bases from V and 7 bases from J, with 21 bases between. The CDR3 spans 16 residues. CDR3 sequence (DNA): TGTGCCAGCAGCCAACTGGCGGGTAGACACCGCGGGGAGCTGTTTTTT. Its translation is CASSQLAGRHRGELFF.

V usage is TRBV7-2 and J usage is TRBJ2-3, with TRBD1 matching 9 bases. CDR1 SGHTA and CDR2 FQGNSA come from the germline V gene. The CDR3 length is 19 residues. The V gene end was trimmed by 1 base and the J gene end by 6 bases; junction bases not matched to a gene: 17. CDR3 nucleotide sequence: TGTGCCAGCAGCTTAGGATCGGGACCGGGACAGGGTCCCCTGGATACGCAGTATTTT. Translated: CASSLGSGPGQGPLDTQYF.

This chain joins TRBV12-3 or TRBV12-4 and TRBJ1-6; 7 bases align to TRBD1. The CDR3 is 14 residues long. V was clipped by 3 bases and J by 9 bases; unmatched bases: 5. The CDR3 DNA follows: TGTGCCAGCAGTTTTGGACAGGAGGGTTCACCCCTCCACTTT. This codes for CASSFGQEGSPLHF.

V usage is TRBV7-9 and J usage is TRBJ2-1; 11 positions match TRBD2. Judging by the DNA end, TRBJ2-7 fits better; the J call may be wrong. This CDR3 is 15 amino acids long. The germline V gene has CDR1 SEHNR and CDR2 FQNEAQ (reference sequence). The CDR3 DNA follows: TGTGCCAGCAGCACGGGACTAGCGGTCTACAATGAGCAGTACTTC. Translating gives CASSTGLAVYNEQYF.

The chain recombines TRBV29-1 with TRBJ2-7, with 11 bases identical to TRBD1. V lost 4 bases, J lost 4 bases, and 3 bases stayed unmatched. CDR1 SQVTM and CDR2 ANQGSEA come from the germline V gene. This CDR3 has 13 amino acids. The CDR3 DNA reads TGCAGCGTTGCGGGACAGGGGGGTTACGAGCAGTACTTC. Its translation is CSVAGQGGYEQYF.